This T cell receptor (beta chain) was identified in a study of long-term antiretroviral therapy in people with HIV. Study-wide results and limits: Specimen acquisition occurred between 2004 and 2017, potentially under older ART regimens. Diversity remained lower than transplant donor controls, even though it increased after ART. Against controls, HIV repertoires showed narrower ranges of CDR3 length.

Notes on this clone: The target antigen is unknown.

The length of the CDR3 is 13 residues. Germline lookup yields CDR1 LNHNV and CDR2 YYDKDF (reference sequence). The V gene lost 8 bases and the J gene lost 3 bases, with 11 bases spanning the gap. An immunoSEQ assay, version v3.0, was performed at survey level. Method: immunoSEQ multiplex PCR; TCRdb's copy keeps in-frame clones and lacks some. The table lists approximately 25,000 clones, 70% to 90% of them singletons. Sequencing was performed on unsorted PBMCs, taken 1.2 years after starting antiretroviral therapy. The V and J genes are TRBV15 and TRBJ2-1; TRBD1 is a possible D gene (5 bases). This TCR came from a man aged 45 to 65 with HIV. CDR3 bases: TGTGCCACCCAGGGATCCTACTACAATGAGCAGTTCTTC. Protein sequence: CATQGSYYNEQFF.